These 29 T cell receptor beta chains came from one sample sequenced in a study of T cell responses to AZD1222 COVID-19 vaccine listed by TCRdb under 2021. The sample's time point label, decoded: about 28 days (+/-7) after the second vaccine dose. Libraries were made using the immunoSEQ multiplex PCR assay. TCRdb retrieved this table from immuneACCESS and kept in-frame rearrangements only. Not all clones are present; in checked studies, unresolved V genes account for under half, and no reason is known for the remainder. Counted in this sample were 70,000 to 95,000 clones; about 88% of them appeared once. The top ten hold about 7.1% of the sample. The sample here was peripheral blood, taken 28 days after the second AZD1222 dose. These receptors came from an adult who received the AZD1222 COVID-19 vaccine.

This clone occurred once. This rearrangement joins TRBV6-5 to TRBJ2-5; 9 positions match TRBD1. The CDR3 has 16 amino acids. Germline V gene sequence: CDR1 MNHEY, CDR2 SVGAGI. J was trimmed by 5 bases and V by 4 bases; bases with no gene match: 11. The CDR3 coding sequence is TGTGCCAGCAGTTCACACAGGGGGCGTGGAGGGGAGACCCAGTACTTC. As protein: CASSSHRGRGGETQYF.

The chain links TRBV6-2 or TRBV6-3 to TRBJ2-1; TRBD1 might be the D (6 bases). The CDR3 is 14 amino acids. Trimming cost V 5 bases and J 0 bases, with 8 bases left between them. CDR1 and CDR2 from the germline V gene are MNHEY and SVGEGT. For the CDR3, the DNA is TGTGCCAGCAGTGTGGACAGCTCCTACAATGAGCAGTTCTTC. Residues: CASSVDSSYNEQFF.

This clone was found a few times. The chain joins TRBV24-1 to TRBJ1-5; D is perhaps TRBD1 (6 bases). From germline, CDR1 is KGHDR and CDR2 SFDVKD. The length of the CDR3 is 14 residues. V lost 5 bases, J lost 3 bases, and 10 bases lay in between. The CDR3 sequence: CATSGDRTNQPQHF. Here the CDR3 DNA reads TGTGCCACCAGTGGTGACAGGACCAATCAGCCCCAGCATTTT.

This rearrangement joins TRBV7-2 to TRBJ1-1; 8 bases match TRBD1. Germline V lookup: CDR1 SGHTA, CDR2 FQGNSA. This CDR3 is 13 amino acids long. V shed 2 bases and J 10 bases; nucleotides not matched to a gene: 6. The CDR3 DNA reads as TGTGCCAGCAGCTTAAATTCTGGACAGGGAGCTTTCTTT. Its protein is CASSLNSGQGAFF.

The chain recombines TRBV19 with TRBJ1-5; 10 nucleotides match TRBD1. V gave up 5 bases and J gave up 2 bases; unmatched junction bases: 3. The CDR3 is made up of 15 amino acids. Germline V gene sequence: CDR1 LNHDA, CDR2 SQIVND (reference sequence). The CDR3 loop is CASSLGTGGNQPQHF. CDR3 DNA: TGTGCCAGTAGTCTGGGGACAGGGGGCAATCAGCCCCAGCATTTT.

The CDR3 loop is CASRGQGSSSYEQYF. CDR3 DNA: TGTGCCAGCAGGGGACAGGGGTCGAGCTCCTACGAGCAGTACTTC. The V and J genes are TRBV6-5 and TRBJ2-7; 10 bases align to TRBD1. CDR1 and CDR2 (germline): MNHEY, SVGAGI. This CDR3 contains 15 residues. The ends lost 6 bases at V and 0 bases at J; junction bases unmatched: 5.

The chain recombines TRBV14 with TRBJ2-7; TRBD2 agrees at 7 bases. Per germline, CDR1 SGHDN and CDR2 FVKESK. V lost 0 bases and J lost 4; bases outside the gene matches: 9. The CDR3 sequence is 16 residues long. The CDR3 coding sequence is TGTGCCAGCAGCCAAGATGTCGGCGGGAGTGTGTACGAGCAGTACTTC. Its translation: CASSQDVGGSVYEQYF.

The V call is TRBV5-1, the J call TRBJ1-2; TRBD1 agrees at 7 bases. This CDR3 has 14 residues. Per the germline V gene, CDR1 is SGHRS and CDR2 is YFSETQ. With 0 bases clipped from V and 8 bases from J, the junction kept 7 bases outside the gene matches. The DNA of the CDR3 is TGCGCCAGCAGCTTGGGCCAGGGGGTGCGCGGCTACACCTTC. It is translated as CASSLGQGVRGYTF.

J is TRBJ2-7 and V is TRBV6-5; D perhaps matches TRBD1 (7 bases). This CDR3 contains 14 residues. Germline V gene sequence: CDR1 MNHEY, CDR2 SVGAGI. V gave up 6 bases and J gave up 6 bases, with 18 bases separating them. CDR3 loop: CASSRQGGDVEQYF. For the CDR3, the DNA is TGTGCCAGCAGCCGACAGGGAGGCGACGTCGAGCAGTACTTC.

The sample holds one count of this clone. The genes are TRBV19 and TRBJ2-1, with a weak D call TRBD1 (6 bases). CDR3 size: 17 residues. With 5 bases removed from V and 4 bases from J, the gap between germline ends came to 21 bases. Germline lookup yields CDR1 LNHDA and CDR2 SQIVND (reference sequence). Here the CDR3 reads CASSPFTGSPSYNEQFF. The CDR3 region has the DNA TGTGCCAGTAGTCCCTTTACAGGGAGCCCCTCTTACAATGAGCAGTTCTTC.

The chain combines TRBV19 with TRBJ1-2; the D gene is possibly TRBD1 (5 bases). This CDR3 is 15 amino acids long. The V end was cut by 5 bases, the J end by 1 base, with 14 bases between. CDR1 and CDR2 from the germline V gene are LNHDA and SQIVND (reference sequence). The CDR3 bases are TGTGCCAGTAGTCGGGACCGATCCCTTAACTATGGCTACACCTTC. As protein: CASSRDRSLNYGYTF.

V usage is TRBV2 and J usage is TRBJ1-5; a possible D gene is TRBD1 (6 bases). The CDR3 loop spans 15 amino acids. The V gene lost 7 bases and the J gene lost 2 bases, with 15 bases spanning the gap. Germline V CDR1 and CDR2: SNHLY, FYNNEI. In DNA, the CDR3 is TGTGCCAGCAACCTTCAGGGGAGAGGCAATCAGCCCCAGCATTTT. Translating gives CASNLQGRGNQPQHF.

The chain is built from TRBV19 and TRBJ2-2; 11 bases line up with TRBD1. The CDR3 totals 20 residues. The junction had 12 bases not matched to a gene; V was cut back by 0 bases and J by 3 bases. CDR1 and CDR2 (germline): LNHDA, SQIVND (reference sequence). Written as DNA, the CDR3 is TGTGCCAGTAGTATAGATATCGGACAGGGGGCCATCCGAGACACCGGGGAGCTGTTTTTT. It translates to CASSIDIGQGAIRDTGELFF.

This clone was counted once. The gene calls are TRBV11-2 and TRBJ1-2, with D perhaps TRBD1 (5 bases). With 5 bases removed from V and 0 bases from J, the gap between germline ends came to 10 bases. The CDR3 has 14 residues. Germline CDR1 and CDR2: SGHAT and FQNNGV. The CDR3 region is CASSPGGSNYGYTF. The CDR3 DNA sequence: TGTGCCAGCAGCCCCGGGGGGTCTAACTATGGCTACACCTTC. Filled out from reference TRBV11-2 and TRBJ1-2, the complete variable domain reads EAGVAQSPRYKIIEKRQSVAFWCNPISGHATLYWYQQILGQGPKLLIQFQNNGVVDDSQLPKDRFSAERLKGVDSTLKIQPAKLEDSAVYLCASSPGGSNYGYTFGSGTRLTVV.

The chain uses TRBV6-2 or TRBV6-3 and TRBJ2-7, with 7 bases that match TRBD1. The V segment lost 6 bases and the J segment 4 bases; nucleotides outside the gene matches: 3. Germline-derived CDR1 and CDR2 are MNHEY and SVGEGT. There are 12 residues in the CDR3. The CDR3 coding sequence is TGTGCCAGCAGCCTACAGGGGTACGAGCAGTACTTC. Protein product: CASSLQGYEQYF.

This rearrangement joins TRBV15 to TRBJ2-5; 8 bases are shared with TRBD2. In germline, CDR1 is LNHNV, CDR2 YYDKDF (reference sequence). The CDR3 sequence is 15 residues long. J was trimmed by 5 bases and V by 3 bases; bases with no gene match: 8. CDR3 sequence: CATSRGGGQAETQYF. In nucleotides, the CDR3 is TGTGCCACCAGCAGGGGCGGGGGGCAGGCGGAGACCCAGTACTTC.

This clone came up once. The chain recombines TRBV7-9 with TRBJ2-1, with 10 nucleotides matching TRBD2. Germline V gene lookup returns CDR1 SEHNR and CDR2 FQNEAQ (reference sequence). J lost 7 bases, V lost 5 bases, and 5 bases had no gene match. There are 14 residues in the CDR3. CDR3: CASSPRTSGNEQFF. CDR3 coding DNA: TGTGCCAGCAGCCCCCGGACTAGCGGTAATGAGCAGTTCTTC.

V gene TRBV14 combines with J gene TRBJ1-3; maybe TRBD1 (6 bases). The CDR3 has 19 amino acids. V lost 0 bases to trimming and J lost 0 bases, with 18 bases between them. Germline lookup yields CDR1 SGHDN and CDR2 FVKESK. The CDR3 region is CASSQDSGQIHLSGNTIYF. The CDR3 DNA sequence: TGTGCCAGCAGCCAAGACTCAGGACAGATTCACCTCTCTGGAAACACCATATATTTT. The entire variable domain, with the rest obtained from reference TRBV14 and TRBJ1-3, is as follows: EAGVTQFPSHSVIEKGQTVTLRCDPISGHDNLYWYRRVMGKEIKFLLHFVKESKQDESGMPNNRFLAERTGGTYSTLKVQPAELEDSGVYFCASSQDSGQIHLSGNTIYFGEGSWLTVV.

This clone was detected only a few times. This chain links TRBV19 with TRBJ2-2; D tentatively fits TRBD1 or TRBD2 (5 bases each). The CDR3 covers 19 residues. V lost 3 bases and J lost 1, with 21 bases in between. Germline V lookup: CDR1 LNHDA, CDR2 SQIVND (reference sequence). This CDR3 reads CASSMLWGGRSGNTGELFF. The CDR3 bases are TGTGCCAGTAGTATGTTGTGGGGCGGTAGGAGCGGGAACACCGGGGAGCTGTTTTTT.

The chain uses TRBV6-2 or TRBV6-3 and TRBJ2-2; no clear D gene. V dropped 2 bases and J dropped 5 bases, with 3 bases sitting between them. This CDR3 is 12 amino acids long. Germline CDR1 reads MNHEY; CDR2 reads SVGEGT. CDR3: CASSYKTGELFF. The CDR3 coding sequence is TGTGCCAGCAGTTACAAAACCGGGGAGCTGTTTTTT.

The chain has TRBV9 and TRBJ2-7; D is uncertain. Trimming shortened V by 0 bases and J by 5 bases, and 18 bases separated the two germline ends. The germline V gene has CDR1 SGDLS and CDR2 YYNGEE. The CDR3 is 16 amino acids. CDR3 residues: CASSVGNRAATHEQYF. The DNA of the CDR3 is TGTGCCAGCAGCGTAGGGAATAGGGCGGCCACCCACGAGCAGTACTTC.

The chain couples TRBV28 to TRBJ1-2; possible D gene TRBD1, 5 bases. From germline, CDR1 is MDHEN and CDR2 SYDVKM. Trimming pared 5 bases from V and 5 bases from J, leaving 18 bases between. This CDR3 is built from 15 residues. The CDR3 DNA reads TGTGCCAGCAGTCCGCCGGGGGGAGGGGTTTATGGCTACACCTTC. As protein: CASSPPGGGVYGYTF.

V gene TRBV18 combines with J gene TRBJ2-3; 9 positions agree with TRBD2. CDR3 length: 15 amino acids. Germline CDR1 reads KGHSH; CDR2 reads LQKENI. J gave up 3 bases and V 1 base, and 2 bases lay outside the gene matches. CDR3 DNA sequence: TGTGCCAGCTCACCACGCGGGAGGGGGACAGATACGCAGTATTTT. Translated, it gives CASSPRGRGTDTQYF.

This clone was recorded once. The chain has TRBV7-3 and TRBJ2-7; D is unclear. The CDR3 is 14 residues long. V was shortened by 2 bases and J by 1 base, with 9 bases between the two germline ends. Germline V gene sequence: CDR1 SGHTA, CDR2 FQGTGA. The CDR3, as DNA: TGTGCCAGCAGCTTAGGCAGTCAATCCTACGAGCAGTACTTC. This sequence encodes CASSLGSQSYEQYF.

The chain links TRBV13 to TRBJ2-2; possibly TRBD1 for D (5 bases). Trimming took off 5 bases at V and 2 bases at J, with 9 bases between the two ends. CDR3 length: 14 residues. Germline V gene sequence: CDR1 PRHDT, CDR2 FYEKMQ (reference sequence). As DNA, the CDR3 is TGTGCCAGCAGCCCGCAGGGAAACACCGGGGAGCTGTTTTTT. Protein product: CASSPQGNTGELFF.

CDR3 DNA: TGTGCCAGCAGTTTGGGAATCGGGGAAAAACTGTTTTTT. Its protein product is CASSLGIGEKLFF. The rearrangement joins TRBV12-3 or TRBV12-4 to TRBJ1-4; D is undetermined. The CDR3 is made up of 13 amino acids. V lost 3 bases, J lost 8 bases, and 10 bases lay in between.

The CDR3 protein is CASSWTSGNEQFF. The CDR3 coding sequence is TGTGCCAGCAGCTGGACTAGCGGGAATGAGCAGTTCTTC. V gene TRBV7-9 combines with J gene TRBJ2-1, with 11 bases aligning to TRBD2. Germline CDR1 SEHNR, CDR2 FQNEAQ (reference sequence). This CDR3 has 13 residues. The V segment lost 4 bases and the J segment 7 bases; nucleotides outside the gene matches: 0.

V gene TRBV5-4 combines with J gene TRBJ2-3, with D perhaps TRBD1 (6 bases). Germline V gene data show CDR1 as SGHNT and CDR2 as YYREEE (reference sequence). The V gene lost 6 bases and the J gene lost 3 bases, with 17 bases spanning the gap. CDR3 length: 15 residues. The DNA of the CDR3 is TGTGCCAGCAAAAGCTCGGGTACAGGGACAGATACGCAGTATTTT. This sequence encodes CASKSSGTGTDTQYF.

This clone was seen once. The chain has TRBV4-3 and TRBJ1-5, with TRBD1 matching 7 bases. CDR3 length equals 14 residues. Germline-derived CDR1 and CDR2 are LGHNA and YSLEER. The junction had 8 bases not matched to a gene; V was cut back by 3 bases and J by 9 bases. The CDR3 protein is CASSQITGVGPQHF. Written as DNA, the CDR3 is TGCGCCAGCAGCCAGATAACAGGGGTCGGGCCCCAGCATTTT.